The next 20 T cell receptor beta chains were all read from a single sample in a study of early T cells in non-severe SARS-CoV-2 infection. In TCRdb, the 5' RACE reads were re-called with MiXCR into one record per CDR3 protein. The sample lists about 110,000 distinct CDR3 sequences; around 10% were seen once. The sample taken for sequencing was whole blood. The source of these receptors is an adult who was a healthcare worker with PCR-confirmed SARS-CoV-2 infection or an uninfected control (not recorded which).

This clonotype was seen ten or more times. This chain connects TRBV11-2 to TRBJ1-5, with D unclear. The ends were cut back, 5 bases at V and 3 bases at J, with 14 bases in the middle. Germline V lookup: CDR1 SGHAT, CDR2 FQNNGV. The CDR3 has 15 residues. Here the CDR3 DNA reads TGTGCCAGCAGCGCACGCGACGGATTCAATCAGCCCCAGCATTTT. This sequence encodes CASSARDGFNQPQHF.

This clonotype was seen at least ten times. The chain joins TRBV6-1 to TRBJ1-1; D possibly corresponds to TRBD1 (5 bases). The germline V gene encodes CDR1 MNHNS and CDR2 SASEGT. The germline V and J ends were trimmed by 6 bases and 1 base, with 15 bases remaining between them. The CDR3 spans 15 residues. This CDR3 is CASRRDGGENTEAFF. Written as DNA, the CDR3 is TGTGCCAGCAGGAGGGACGGCGGAGAGAACACTGAAGCTTTCTTT.

The CDR3 nucleotides are TGTGCCAGCAGTCCCCTTAGCGGGGGCCTGGCCAGGGAGCTGTTTTTT. Amino acid sequence: CASSPLSGGLARELFF. This chain uses TRBV14 with TRBJ2-2; 9 nucleotides agree with TRBD2. V lost 6 bases, J lost 9 bases, and 14 bases stayed unmatched. The CDR3 consists of 16 residues. Germline CDR1 reads SGHDN; CDR2 reads FVKESK.

There are many counts of this clonotype. The chain is built from TRBV19 and TRBJ2-1, with D possibly being TRBD1 (6 bases). With 4 bases removed from V and 5 bases from J, the gap between germline ends came to 12 bases. Germline CDR1 is LNHDA and CDR2 is SQIVND (reference sequence). The CDR3 has 14 amino acids. CDR3 sequence: CASSKWTVDNEQFF. Written as DNA, the CDR3 is TGTGCCAGTAGTAAATGGACAGTAGACAATGAGCAGTTCTTC.

This clonotype was counted between two and nine times. The rearrangement joins TRBV10-3 to TRBJ1-2; the match to TRBD1 covers 9 bases. Unmatched junction bases numbered 6, after V lost 6 bases and J lost 4 bases. The CDR3 is 14 residues long. Germline V lookup: CDR1 ENHRY, CDR2 SYGVKD. The CDR3 loop is CAISRGTGTYGYTF. The CDR3 DNA reads as TGTGCCATCAGCAGGGGGACAGGGACCTATGGCTACACCTTC.

This chain joins TRBV19 and TRBJ2-7, with D perhaps matching TRBD2 (5 bases). This CDR3 has 13 residues. Trimming removed 0 bases from V and 3 bases from J, with 6 bases in between. From germline, CDR1 is LNHDA and CDR2 SQIVND (reference sequence). In DNA form, the CDR3 reads TGTGCCAGTAGTATAGAACGGGGCTACGAGCAGTACTTC. Protein: CASSIERGYEQYF.

This chain uses TRBV20-1 with TRBJ2-1; 7 bases line up with TRBD1. CDR1 is DFQATT, CDR2 SNEGSKA, per germline (reference sequence). The CDR3 is made up of 16 amino acids. V was clipped by 0 bases and J by 1 base; unmatched bases: 6. Written as DNA, the CDR3 is TGCAGTGCTAGAGATGGCGGCAGGGGGTCCTACAATGAGCAGTTCTTC. Its translation is CSARDGGRGSYNEQFF.

In this sample, this clonotype turned up many times. This chain connects TRBV12-3 or TRBV12-4 to TRBJ1-1; no clear D. Trimming took off 6 bases at V and 1 base at J, with 9 bases between the two ends. This CDR3 is built from 13 residues. CDR3 sequence reads: CASSLGPNTEAFF. CDR3 sequence (DNA): TGTGCCAGCAGCTTGGGCCCGAACACTGAAGCTTTCTTT.

This clonotype was detected only a few times. The rearrangement joins TRBV12-3 or TRBV12-4 to TRBJ2-7; no clear D. The CDR3 covers 13 residues. Trimming removed 4 bases from V and 4 bases from J, with 11 bases in between. The CDR3 here is CASSSQSDYEQYF. The CDR3 nucleotides are TGTGCCAGCAGTTCCCAGAGCGATTACGAGCAGTACTTC.

The J gene is TRBJ2-2, the V gene TRBV29-1, with TRBD1 identical over 8 bases. Trimming cost V 5 bases and J 8 bases; bases outside gene matches: 13. The CDR3 contains 15 residues. Germline CDR1 SQVTM, CDR2 ANQGSEA. The CDR3: CSVQGQGAIYGELFF. The DNA of the CDR3 is TGCAGCGTTCAGGGGCAGGGGGCCATATATGGGGAGCTGTTTTTT.

This chain links TRBV25-1 with TRBJ2-1; the D gene is possibly TRBD1 (5 bases). Between the trimmed V and J ends, which lost 7 bases and 6 bases, there was a span of 10 bases. CDR3 length: 12 amino acids. The germline CDR1 and CDR2 sequences are MGHDK and SYGVNS. The CDR3 here is CASTWGSNEQFF. The CDR3 DNA reads TGTGCCAGCACCTGGGGCTCCAATGAGCAGTTCTTC.

This chain connects TRBV9 to TRBJ2-6, with no clear D. The CDR3 extends over 15 amino acids. Germline V CDR1 and CDR2: SGDLS, YYNGEE. V lost 0 bases, J lost 4 bases, and 8 bases lay in between. CDR3 nucleotides: TGTGCCAGCAGCGTAGAGGCGGCAGGGGCCAACGTCCTGACTTTC. This codes for CASSVEAAGANVLTF.

At least ten counts were recorded for this clonotype. One end of the junction does not line up with germline, which may come from a read error. The chain employs TRBV7-7 and TRBJ2-7; 8 positions agree with TRBD2. Germline CDR1 and CDR2: SSHAT and FNYEAQ (reference sequence). CDR3 length equals 13 residues. In DNA form, the CDR3 reads TGTGCTAGCAGCTCCGCGGGAGGCGGGGAGCAGTACTTC. Translating it yields CASSSAGGGEQYF.

Of note for this clonotype: This may be a read error, as it is one base from a much larger clone. The chain recombines TRBV5-1 with TRBJ2-7; possibly TRBD2 for D (6 bases). The CDR3 runs to 15 residues. Trimming took off 0 bases at V and 6 bases at J, with 16 bases between the two ends. From germline, CDR1 is SGHRS and CDR2 YFSETQ. The CDR3 sequence: CASSLGASERIEQYF. The CDR3 nucleotides are TGCGCCAGCAGCTTGGGAGCTAGCGAGAGGATCGAGCAGTACTTC. Using reference TRBV5-1 and TRBJ2-7 for the parts outside the CDR3, the full variable domain is KAGVTQTPRYLIKTRGQQVTLSCSPISGHRSVSWYQQTPGQGLQFLFEYFSETQRNKGNFPGRFSGRQFSNSRSEMNVSTLELGDSALYLCASSLGASERIEQYFGPGTRLTVT.

This clonotype was counted at least ten times. Written as DNA, the CDR3 is TGTGCCAGCAGCCTCGACAGGGGGCGCACCGGGGAGCTGTTTTTT. This gives the protein CASSLDRGRTGELFF. This chain joins TRBV5-4 and TRBJ2-2; TRBD1 aligns across 10 bases. After removal of 4 bases from V and 4 bases from J, the junction contained 4 bases not matched to a gene. Germline CDR1 SGHNT, CDR2 YYREEE (reference sequence). The CDR3 spans 15 residues. Full variable domain (remainder filled in from reference TRBV5-4 and TRBJ2-2): ETGVTQSPTHLIKTRGQQVTLRCSSQSGHNTVSWYQQALGQGPQFIFQYYREEENGRGNFPPRFSGLQFPNYSSELNVNALELDDSALYLCASSLDRGRTGELFFGEGSRLTVL.

This clonotype was picked up a small number of times. V usage is TRBV4-2 and J usage is TRBJ2-1; possibly TRBD1 or TRBD2 for D (6 bases each). This CDR3 contains 17 residues. Trimming took off 4 bases at V and 3 bases at J, with 19 bases between the two ends. The germline gives CDR1 LGHNA, CDR2 YNFKEQ. CDR3 protein: CASSPHLEGVFYNEQFF. CDR3 nucleotides: TGTGCCAGCAGCCCCCACCTGGAGGGGGTCTTCTACAATGAGCAGTTCTTC.

The sample holds many counts of this clonotype. The chain combines TRBV11-2 with TRBJ1-2; D remains unclear. The germline CDR1 and CDR2 sequences are SGHAT and FQNNGV. This CDR3 spans 13 amino acids. Trimming left V 5 bases short and J 4 bases short, with 11 bases between. The CDR3 loop reads CASSPEVRYGYTF. The CDR3 region has the DNA TGTGCCAGCAGCCCGGAGGTCCGCTATGGCTACACCTTC. Full variable domain (missing parts from reference TRBV11-2 and TRBJ1-2): EAGVAQSPRYKIIEKRQSVAFWCNPISGHATLYWYQQILGQGPKLLIQFQNNGVVDDSQLPKDRFSAERLKGVDSTLKIQPAKLEDSAVYLCASSPEVRYGYTFGSGTRLTVV.

This clonotype was observed at least ten times. The V gene is TRBV24-1, the J gene TRBJ2-1; D not resolved. The V end was cut by 5 bases, the J end by 0 bases, with 10 bases between. The germline CDR1 and CDR2 sequences are KGHDR and SFDVKD. The CDR3 length is 15 residues. The CDR3 loop reads CATSGHLSSYNEQFF. CDR3 nucleotides: TGTGCCACCAGTGGACATCTAAGCTCCTACAATGAGCAGTTCTTC.

This clonotype came up a few times. This rearrangement joins TRBV4-2 to TRBJ1-5; tentatively, D is TRBD1 (6 bases). CDR1 LGHNA and CDR2 YNFKEQ come from the germline V gene. CDR3 size: 14 residues. Between the trimmed V and J ends, which lost 3 bases and 10 bases, there was a span of 16 bases. CDR3 sequence (DNA): TGTGCCAGCAGCCAGTCAGGGGCCCTTGACCCCCAGCATTTT. Its protein is CASSQSGALDPQHF.

On this clonotype itself: Mismatch with germline at one junction end may stem from a read error. V gene TRBV5-1 combines with J gene TRBJ2-1; the D gene is possibly TRBD2 (6 bases). The CDR3 contains 21 residues. The germline CDR1 and CDR2 sequences are SGHRS and YFSETQ. CDR3: CASSSGLKPRPRESSYNEQLF. In DNA, the CDR3 is TGCGCCAGCAGCTCGGGACTGAAGCCTAGGCCCCGGGAGAGCTCCTACAATGAGCAGCTCTTC. Full variable domain (missing parts from reference TRBV5-1 and TRBJ2-1): KAGVTQTPRYLIKTRGQQVTLSCSPISGHRSVSWYQQTPGQGLQFLFEYFSETQRNKGNFPGRFSGRQFSNSRSEMNVSTLELGDSALYLCASSSGLKPRPRESSYNEQLFGPGTRLTVL.